This T cell receptor (beta chain) derives from a study of blood T cell repertoires in COVID-19. Study-level information: Samples taken during acute and convalescent COVID-19 were collected in the United States, Italy and Spain. PBMCs, B-cell-depleted T cells, or T cells were the source of the cDNA or gDNA that made up the material.

Generated by immunoSEQ multiplex PCR, the TCRdb table keeps only in-frame clones and is missing some. The sample has fewer than 150,000 clones; 70% to 85% are singletons. Germline V gives CDR1 ENHRY, CDR2 SYGVKD. The CDR3 length is 12 residues. V lost 11 bases to trimming and J lost 1 base, with 8 bases between them. The receptor was isolated from a woman between 45 and 65 years old with acute or convalescent COVID-19. The chain uses TRBV10-3 and TRBJ1-4, with D possibly being TRBD1 (6 bases). Sequenced input: peripheral blood. CDR3 residues: CAVQGTNEKLFF. CDR3 coding DNA: TGTGCCGTACAGGGAACTAATGAAAAACTGTTTTTT.